These 10 T cell receptor beta chains came from one sample sequenced in a study of T cell repertoires in cytomegalovirus infection. TCRdb called the reads again in MiXCR, with one record for every CDR3 protein. The sample shows approximately 500,000 distinct CDR3 sequences, approximately 15% of them seen only once. Sequencing was done on a sample of CD8+ T cells from PBMCs. These receptors originate from a human donor in good health (CMV status not recorded). Some clones in this sample may be carry-over from other donors' samples.

This clonotype was found a few times. This chain links TRBV6-5 with TRBJ2-1; D could derive from TRBD1 or TRBD2 (6 bases each). The germline V gene has CDR1 MNHEY and CDR2 SVGAGI. The CDR3 extends over 15 amino acids. The ends were cut back, 2 bases at V and 7 bases at J, with 15 bases in the middle. CDR3 sequence: CASSYISTGRNEQFF. The DNA of the CDR3 is TGTGCCAGCAGTTACATCTCTACAGGGAGGAATGAGCAGTTCTTC.

This clonotype was seen only a few times. This chain connects TRBV20-1 to TRBJ2-7; 7 bases are a match to TRBD2. Per germline, CDR1 DFQATT and CDR2 SNEGSKA (reference sequence). CDR3 length: 15 amino acids. J was trimmed by 0 bases and V by 3 bases; bases with no gene match: 8. The DNA for the CDR3 is TGCAGTGCTAGGACTAGCTCCAGGAGCTCCTACGAGCAGTACTTC. This encodes CSARTSSRSSYEQYF.

About this clonotype: At one end the junction does not follow the germline gene, possibly because of a read error. The chain carries TRBV4-2 and TRBJ2-3; 8 bases fit TRBD2. Germline V lookup: CDR1 LGHNA, CDR2 YNFKEQ. There are 16 residues in the CDR3. The CDR3 here is CTSSPRGSGTTDTQYF. CDR3 nucleotide sequence: TGTACCAGCAGCCCCCGGGGTAGCGGGACCACAGATACGCAGTATTTT.

V usage is TRBV6-4 and J usage is TRBJ1-5; D possibly corresponds to TRBD1 (6 bases). This CDR3 is 19 amino acids long. Germline CDR1 reads MRHNA; CDR2 reads SNTAGT. The V end lost 4 bases, the J end lost 0 bases, and 22 bases lay between the germline ends. CDR3 in amino acids: CASSGGGDACLYSNQPQHF. CDR3 sequence (DNA): TGTGCCAGCAGTGGAGGGGGGGACGCTTGTCTTTATAGCAATCAGCCCCAGCATTTT.

This clonotype was found many times. The gene calls are TRBV27 and TRBJ1-2, with 9 bases identical to TRBD1. V dropped 5 bases and J dropped 5; count of bases not matched to a gene: 6. The CDR3 length is 14 residues. Germline V gives CDR1 MNHEY, CDR2 SMNVEV (reference sequence). Here the CDR3 DNA reads TGTGCCAGCAGTACCGCGACAGGGGGTTATGGCTACACCTTC. Translation gives CASSTATGGYGYTF.

This clonotype was seen a handful of times. The gene calls are TRBV29-1 and TRBJ1-2, with 8 positions matching TRBD1. Germline assignment: CDR1 SQVTM and CDR2 ANQGSEA. V dropped 7 bases and J dropped 4; count of bases not matched to a gene: 8. CDR3 length equals 13 residues. CDR3 sequence: CSAVTGESYGYTF. DNA of the CDR3: TGCAGCGCCGTGACAGGGGAGAGCTATGGCTACACCTTC.

This clonotype occurred a few times. This chain joins TRBV28 and TRBJ2-7, with unresolved D. Germline assignment: CDR1 MDHEN and CDR2 SYDVKM. This CDR3 has 13 residues. V lost 6 bases and J 0 bases, leaving 9 bases between the germline ends. In nucleotides, the CDR3 is TGTGCCAGCAGGAAGGACCCCTCCTACGAGCAGTACTTC. Translated, it gives CASRKDPSYEQYF.

The chain uses TRBV30 and TRBJ1-1; unclear D gene. Trimming left V 2 bases short and J 1 base short, with 14 bases between. The CDR3 runs to 15 residues. Germline V gives CDR1 GTSNPN, CDR2 SVGIG (reference sequence). The CDR3 spells CAWSTFVGRNTEAFF. CDR3 nucleotides: TGTGCCTGGAGTACCTTCGTCGGAAGGAACACTGAAGCTTTCTTT.

V and J are TRBV6-6 and TRBJ2-7, with 7 bases that match TRBD1. The CDR3 extends over 16 amino acids. V lost 6 bases, J lost 2 bases, and 13 bases stayed unmatched. Germline assignment: CDR1 MNHNY and CDR2 SVGAGI (reference sequence). The CDR3 spells CASSPRKGQGAYEQYF. DNA of the CDR3: TGTGCCAGCAGCCCAAGGAAGGGGCAGGGGGCCTACGAGCAGTACTTC.

This clonotype came up many times. The chain couples TRBV4-2 to TRBJ2-7, with TRBD2 as a possible D gene (7 bases). CDR3 size: 18 residues. Germline V gene data show CDR1 as LGHNA and CDR2 as YNFKEQ. The ends were cut back, 0 bases at V and 0 bases at J, with 18 bases in the middle. CDR3 sequence reads: CASSQEGGPALDSYEQYF. Here the CDR3 DNA reads TGTGCCAGCAGCCAAGAGGGGGGGCCAGCGTTAGACTCCTACGAGCAGTACTTC.